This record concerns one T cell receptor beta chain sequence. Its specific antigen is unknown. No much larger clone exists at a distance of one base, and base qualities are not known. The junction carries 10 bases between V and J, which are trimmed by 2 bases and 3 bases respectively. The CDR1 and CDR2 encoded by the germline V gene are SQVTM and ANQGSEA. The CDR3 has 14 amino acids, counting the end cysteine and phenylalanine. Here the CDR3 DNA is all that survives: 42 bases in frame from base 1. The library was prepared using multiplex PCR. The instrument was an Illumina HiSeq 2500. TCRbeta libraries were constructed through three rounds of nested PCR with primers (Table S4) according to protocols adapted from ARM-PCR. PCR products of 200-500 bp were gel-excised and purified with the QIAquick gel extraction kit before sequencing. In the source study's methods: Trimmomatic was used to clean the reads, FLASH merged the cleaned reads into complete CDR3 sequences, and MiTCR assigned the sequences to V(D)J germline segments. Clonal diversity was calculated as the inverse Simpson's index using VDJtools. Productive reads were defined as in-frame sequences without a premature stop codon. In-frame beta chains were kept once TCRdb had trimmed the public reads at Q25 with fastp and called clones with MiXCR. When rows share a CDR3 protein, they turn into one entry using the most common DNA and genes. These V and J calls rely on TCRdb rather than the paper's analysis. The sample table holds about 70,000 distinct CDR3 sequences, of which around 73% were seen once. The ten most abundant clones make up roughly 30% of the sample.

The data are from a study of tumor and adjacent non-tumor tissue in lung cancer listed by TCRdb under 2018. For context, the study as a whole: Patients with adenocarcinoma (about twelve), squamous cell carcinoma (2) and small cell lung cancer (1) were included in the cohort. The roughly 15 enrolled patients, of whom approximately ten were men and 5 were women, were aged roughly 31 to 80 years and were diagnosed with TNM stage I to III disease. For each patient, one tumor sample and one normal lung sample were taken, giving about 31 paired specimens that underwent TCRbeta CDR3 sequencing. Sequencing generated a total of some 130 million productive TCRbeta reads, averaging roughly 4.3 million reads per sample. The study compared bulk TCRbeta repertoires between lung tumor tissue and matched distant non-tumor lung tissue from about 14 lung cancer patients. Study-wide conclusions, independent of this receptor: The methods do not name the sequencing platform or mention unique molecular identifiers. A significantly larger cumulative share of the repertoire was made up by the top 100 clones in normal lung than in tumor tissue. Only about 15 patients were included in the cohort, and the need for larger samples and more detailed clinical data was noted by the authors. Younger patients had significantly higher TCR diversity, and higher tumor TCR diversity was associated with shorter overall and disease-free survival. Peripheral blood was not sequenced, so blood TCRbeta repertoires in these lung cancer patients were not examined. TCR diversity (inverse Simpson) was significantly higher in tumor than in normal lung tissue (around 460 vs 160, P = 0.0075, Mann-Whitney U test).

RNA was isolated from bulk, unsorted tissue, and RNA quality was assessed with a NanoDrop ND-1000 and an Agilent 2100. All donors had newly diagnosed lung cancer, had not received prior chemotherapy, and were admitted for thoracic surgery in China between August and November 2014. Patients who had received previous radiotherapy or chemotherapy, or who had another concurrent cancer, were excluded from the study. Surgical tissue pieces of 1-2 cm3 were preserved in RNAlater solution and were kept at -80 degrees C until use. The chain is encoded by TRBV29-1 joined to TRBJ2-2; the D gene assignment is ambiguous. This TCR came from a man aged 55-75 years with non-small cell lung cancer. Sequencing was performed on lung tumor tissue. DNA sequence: TGCAGCGTTGAACCCCCCACATACACCGGGGAGCTGTTTTTT. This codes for CSVEPPTYTGELFF.